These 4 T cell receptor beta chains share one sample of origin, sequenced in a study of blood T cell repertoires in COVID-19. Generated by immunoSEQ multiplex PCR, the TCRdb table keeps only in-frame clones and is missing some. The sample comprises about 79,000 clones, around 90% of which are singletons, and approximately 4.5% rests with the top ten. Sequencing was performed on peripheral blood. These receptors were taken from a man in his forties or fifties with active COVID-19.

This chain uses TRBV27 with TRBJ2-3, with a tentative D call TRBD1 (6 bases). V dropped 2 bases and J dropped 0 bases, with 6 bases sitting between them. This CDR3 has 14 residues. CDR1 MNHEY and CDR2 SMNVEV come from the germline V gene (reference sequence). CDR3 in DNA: TGTGCCAGCAGTTTAGGACAGAGCACAGATACGCAGTATTTT. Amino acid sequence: CASSLGQSTDTQYF.

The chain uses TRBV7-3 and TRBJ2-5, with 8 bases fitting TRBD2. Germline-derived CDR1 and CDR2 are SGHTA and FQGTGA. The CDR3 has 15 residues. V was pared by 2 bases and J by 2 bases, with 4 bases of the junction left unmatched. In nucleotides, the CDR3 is TGTGCCAGCAGCTTAGGCGGGGGGCCGCAAGAGACCCAGTACTTC. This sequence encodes CASSLGGGPQETQYF.

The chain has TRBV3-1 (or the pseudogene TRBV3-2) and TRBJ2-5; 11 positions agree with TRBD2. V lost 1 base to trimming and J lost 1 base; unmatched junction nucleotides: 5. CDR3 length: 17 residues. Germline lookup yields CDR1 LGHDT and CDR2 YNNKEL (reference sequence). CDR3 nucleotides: TGTGCCAGCAGCCAAGGTGGGACTAGCGGCGGCCAAGAGACCCAGTACTTC. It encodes CASSQGGTSGGQETQYF.

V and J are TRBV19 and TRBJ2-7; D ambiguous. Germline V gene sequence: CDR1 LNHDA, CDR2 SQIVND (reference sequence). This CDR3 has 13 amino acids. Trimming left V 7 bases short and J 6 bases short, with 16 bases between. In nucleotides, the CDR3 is TGTGCCAGTACCTCCTCCACTAAAAGCGAGCAGTACTTC. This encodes CASTSSTKSEQYF.